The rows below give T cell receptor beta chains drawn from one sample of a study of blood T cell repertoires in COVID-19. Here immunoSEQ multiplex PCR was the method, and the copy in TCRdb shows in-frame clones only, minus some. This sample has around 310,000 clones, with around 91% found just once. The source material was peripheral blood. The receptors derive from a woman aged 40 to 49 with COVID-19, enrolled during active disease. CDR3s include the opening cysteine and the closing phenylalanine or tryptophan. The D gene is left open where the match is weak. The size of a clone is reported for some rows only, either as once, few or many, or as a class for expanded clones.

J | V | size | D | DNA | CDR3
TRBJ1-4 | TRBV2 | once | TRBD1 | TGTGCCAGCAGGGAGGGACAGGGCCGGTTTTCAGGTGAAAAACTGTTTTTT | CASREGQGRFSGEKLFF
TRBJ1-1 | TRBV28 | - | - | TGTGCCACCCTAGTGAACACTGAAGCTTTCTTT | CATLVNTEAFF
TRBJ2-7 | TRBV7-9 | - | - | TGTGCCAGCAGCCCCGGGAAAACCGAGCAGTACTTC | CASSPGKTEQYF
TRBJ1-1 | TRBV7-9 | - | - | TGTGCCAGCAGCTTAGTCAGGGAACCGAACACTGAAGCTTTCTTT | CASSLVREPNTEAFF
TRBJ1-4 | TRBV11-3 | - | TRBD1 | TGTGCCAGCAGCCCTGGGGACAGCGGTGGTGAAAAACTGTTTTTT | CASSPGDSGGEKLFF
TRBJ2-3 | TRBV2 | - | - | TGTGCCAGCAGTGAAAGAGGGAGCACAGATACGCAGTATTTT | CASSERGSTDTQYF
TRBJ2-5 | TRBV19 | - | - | TGTGCCAGTTCCCCGGACAGCCTACGAGGGGAGACCCAGTACTTC | CASSPDSLRGETQYF
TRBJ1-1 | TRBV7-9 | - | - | TGTGCCAGCAGCTTAGTACCAGGGTTGGGGAACACTGAAGCTTTCTTT | CASSLVPGLGNTEAFF
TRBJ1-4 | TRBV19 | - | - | TGTGCCAGTAGTCACCAGGTTGAGGGAAAACTGTTTTTT | CASSHQVEGKLFF
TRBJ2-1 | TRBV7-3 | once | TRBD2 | TGTGCCAGCAGCTTAACGCCACTAGCGGGGGTTAATGAGCAGTTCTTC | CASSLTPLAGVNEQFF
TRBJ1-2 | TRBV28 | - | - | TGTGCCACGTACGGGGGGGCCATCTATGGCTACACCTTC | CATYGGAIYGYTF
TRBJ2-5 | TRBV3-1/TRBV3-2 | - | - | TGTGCCAGCAGCCAACATATACCAGCGGCCCTCCAAGAGACCCAGTACTTC | CASSQHIPAALQETQYF
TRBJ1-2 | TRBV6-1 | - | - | TGTGCCAGCAGTGAAGGGACAGAGAGCTATGGCTACACCTTC | CASSEGTESYGYTF
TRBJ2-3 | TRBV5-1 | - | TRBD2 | TGCGCCAGCAGCGAACCTAGCGGACTCACAGATACGCAGTATTTT | CASSEPSGLTDTQYF
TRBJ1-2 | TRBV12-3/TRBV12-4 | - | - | TGTGCCAGCAGTTCCCGAACGAGGGGGACCTTC | CASSSRTRGTF
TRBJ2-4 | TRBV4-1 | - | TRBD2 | TGCGCCAGCAGCCCGCTGGGTCGGGGGAGGGCCGACATTCAGTACTTC | CASSPLGRGRADIQYF
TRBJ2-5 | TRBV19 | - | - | TGTGCCAGTAGTATGACTCAGGGCAGTAGGCAAGAGACCCAGTACTTC | CASSMTQGSRQETQYF
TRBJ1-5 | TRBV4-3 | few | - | TGCGCCAGCAGCCAAGGGGTCTCAGGGCTCGGCCAGCCCCAGCATTTT | CASSQGVSGLGQPQHF
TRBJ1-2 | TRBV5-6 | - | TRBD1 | TGTGCCAGCAGCTTGGAAGGGACAGCTAACTATGGCTACACCTTC | CASSLEGTANYGYTF
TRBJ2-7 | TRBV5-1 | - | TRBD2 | TGCGCCAGCAGACCTGGACTAGCGAGCTCCTACGAGCAGTACTTC | CASRPGLASSYEQYF
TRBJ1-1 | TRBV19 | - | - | TGTGCCAGTAGTTCTCTCCCGGTAGTGAACACTGAAGCTTTCTTT | CASSSLPVVNTEAFF
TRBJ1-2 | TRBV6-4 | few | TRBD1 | TGTGCCAGCAGAACGACAGGGGAAGCACATGGCTACACCTTC | CASRTTGEAHGYTF